This paragraph covers one T cell receptor beta chain sequence. V lost 8 bases and J 4 bases, leaving 15 bases between the germline ends. CDR3 length: 13 residues. Germline lookup yields CDR1 MDHEN and CDR2 SYDVKM. This entry comes from a study of PD-L1 blockade in urothelial cancer. Overall study context: Atezolizumab therapy began for patients at some point between 2013 and 2014, dosed at 1,200 mg intravenously every 3 weeks. Blood was tested 3 weeks (second dose) and 6 weeks into treatment. Each participant's history included 0 to 3 prior chemotherapy regimens.

Urothelial carcinoma, locally advanced or metastatic, affected the patients. The method was immunoSEQ multiplex PCR; TCRdb's version includes in-frame clones alone and lacks a portion of them. This table holds approximately 32,000 clones, around 84% found once. This TCR was sampled from a man aged 55 to 69 with urothelial cancer. The rearrangement joins TRBV28 to TRBJ2-7, with D perhaps TRBD1 (6 bases). Specimen: PBMCs, collected around atezolizumab (anti-PD-L1) treatment. CDR3 loop: CASRSTGLYEQYF. The CDR3 nucleotides read TGTGCCAGCCGATCAACAGGGCTGTACGAGCAGTACTTC.